The rows below give T cell receptor beta chains drawn from one sample of a study of T cell responses to AZD1222 COVID-19 vaccine. Generated by immunoSEQ multiplex PCR, the TCRdb table keeps only in-frame clones and is missing some. The sample contains roughly 120,000 clones, about 90% of which appear only once. The specimen was peripheral blood, collected on day 0 of AZD1222 vaccination. These receptors came from an adult in good health. The CDR3 runs from the conserved cysteine through the conserved F or W. A D gene is named only where the DNA matches it firmly. Size is omitted from some rows. Given values are once, few, many or a class for expanded clones.

CASSFTLKYYEQYF,TGTGCCAGCAGCTTTACCCTAAAGTACTACGAGCAGTACTTC,NA,TRBJ2-7,TRBV7-9,14,NA
CASSPFEGTRSYNEQFF,TGCGCCAGCAGCCCTTTTGAGGGGACTAGATCCTACAATGAGCAGTTCTTC,few,TRBJ2-1,TRBV4-1,17,TRBD2
CAWGWGQPSGETQYF,TGTGCCTGGGGTTGGGGACAGCCCTCTGGGGAGACCCAGTACTTC,NA,TRBJ2-5,TRBV30,15,TRBD1
CASSPQDLAMGKNIQYF,TGTGCCAGCAGCCCGCAAGACTTAGCGATGGGCAAAAACATTCAGTACTTC,NA,TRBJ2-4,TRBV3-1/TRBV3-2,17,NA
CASGEGRTDTQYF,TGTGCCAGCGGAGAGGGGAGGACAGATACGCAGTATTTT,NA,TRBJ2-3,TRBV6-5,13,NA
CASSLSYIKPQHF,TGTGCCAGCAGTTTAAGTTATATAAAGCCCCAGCATTTT,NA,TRBJ1-5,TRBV28,13,NA
CASSFETSQISYEQYF,TGTGCCAGCAGTTTCGAGACATCACAAATCTCCTACGAGCAGTACTTC,NA,TRBJ2-7,TRBV28,16,NA
CASSYAGGPGNEQFF,TGTGCCAGCAGTTACGCGGGAGGGCCGGGGAATGAGCAGTTCTTC,NA,TRBJ2-1,TRBV6-5,15,TRBD2
CATSRVPGSYNEQFF,TGTGCCACCAGCAGAGTGCCCGGCTCCTACAATGAGCAGTTCTTC,NA,TRBJ2-1,TRBV15,15,NA
CASSIAGFRERGYTF,TGTGCCAGTAGTATAGCTGGCTTCCGAGAGCGTGGCTACACCTTC,NA,TRBJ1-2,TRBV19,15,NA
CASRTGSYSYNEQFF,TGCGCCAGCAGGACAGGGAGCTACTCCTACAATGAGCAGTTCTTC,NA,TRBJ2-1,TRBV10-2,15,TRBD1
CASSVSSGSSYEQYF,TGTGCCAGCAGCGTATCTAGCGGGAGCTCCTACGAGCAGTACTTC,NA,TRBJ2-7,TRBV9,15,TRBD2
CSVEGQDYGYTF,TGCAGCGTTGAAGGGCAGGACTATGGCTACACCTTC,NA,TRBJ1-2,TRBV29-1,12,NA
CASARAGYGYTF,TGTGCCAGCGCCCGGGCAGGCTATGGCTACACCTTC,NA,TRBJ1-2,TRBV11-2,12,NA
CASSLNEGETQYF,TGTGCCAGCAGCTTAAACGAGGGAGAGACCCAGTACTTC,NA,TRBJ2-5,TRBV7-7,13,NA
CASSYSGGASLEEQYF,TGTGCCAGCAGTTACTCAGGCGGGGCAAGCCTTGAAGAGCAGTACTTC,once,TRBJ2-7,TRBV6-6,16,NA
CASSAPSPETQYF,TGTGCCAGCAGTGCCCCCTCGCCTGAGACCCAGTACTTC,NA,TRBJ2-5,TRBV28,13,NA
CASSRLPQNIQYF,TGTGCCAGCAGCCGGCTGCCCCAAAACATTCAGTACTTC,once,TRBJ2-4,TRBV28,13,NA
CASSRQGEETQYF,TGCGCCAGCAGTAGACAGGGGGAAGAGACCCAGTACTTC,NA,TRBJ2-5,TRBV5-1,13,TRBD1
CASSRPAYGGLQPGGTQYF,TGTGCCAGCAGCCGCCCGGCGTACGGGGGGCTCCAACCAGGGGGTACGCAGTATTTT,NA,TRBJ2-3,TRBV13,19,NA
CASSFRTGDVETQYF,TGCGCCAGCAGCTTCCGAACAGGGGATGTTGAGACCCAGTACTTC,NA,TRBJ2-5,TRBV5-1,15,TRBD1
CASSLGVPKGETQYF,TGTGCCAGCAGTTTAGGGGTGCCAAAAGGGGAGACCCAGTACTTC,NA,TRBJ2-5,TRBV27,15,NA
CASSPPGLAGPVTQYF,TGTGCCAGCTCGCCCCCCGGACTAGCGGGGCCAGTTACGCAGTATTTT,NA,TRBJ2-3,TRBV18,16,TRBD2
CASSLGTAINEQFF,TGTGCCAGCAGCCTCGGGACAGCGATTAATGAGCAGTTCTTC,once,TRBJ2-1,TRBV9,14,TRBD1
CATSDQQVTGYTF,TGTGCCACCAGTGATCAGCAGGTAACCGGCTACACCTTC,NA,TRBJ1-2,TRBV24-1,13,NA
CASSRGGSTDTQYF,TGTGCCAGCAGCCGCGGGGGTTCCACAGATACGCAGTATTTT,NA,TRBJ2-3,TRBV3-1/TRBV3-2,14,TRBD2
CASSLSGGTEAFF,TGTGCCAGCAGCCTATCAGGGGGCACTGAAGCTTTCTTT,NA,TRBJ1-1,TRBV9,13,TRBD1
CASSPYHGGNEGNTIYF,TGCGCCAGCAGCCCTTATCATGGGGGAAATGAAGGAAACACCATATATTTT,NA,TRBJ1-3,TRBV5-1,17,NA
CASSLEDTNTGELFF,TGTGCCAGCAGCTTGGAGGATACAAACACCGGGGAGCTGTTTTTT,NA,TRBJ2-2,TRBV5-5,15,NA